A selection of T cell receptor beta chains follows, all from one sample in a study of T-cell reconstitution after alpha-beta-depleted transplantation in children. TCRdb reanalysed the PCR reads using MiXCR and keeps one entry per CDR3 protein. The profile shows 65,000 to 70,000 distinct CDR3 sequences, 4.9% of them singletons. Here the sequenced sample was PBMCs, mostly from graft donor cells, taken 180 days after TCRalphabeta/CD19-depleted stem cell transplant. The receptor set was obtained from a boy in the first two years of life who had a stem cell transplant for acute myeloid leukemia, so the T cells may come from the graft donor. Both conserved end residues are part of each CDR3. Fields, in order: J gene, clone size, V gene, D gene, CDR3 protein, CDR3 DNA. The D gene is left open where the match is weak. Rows may omit the clone size; those that give it use once, few, many or a size class.

J: TRBJ2-1; size: many; V: TRBV3-1; D: NA; CDR3: CASSQAFEQFF; DNA: TGTGCCAGCAGCCAAGCTTTTGAGCAGTTCTTC
J: TRBJ2-2; size: many; V: TRBV5-1; D: NA; CDR3: CASNAGTTGELFF; DNA: TGCGCCAGCAACGCTGGAACCACCGGGGAGCTGTTTTTT
J: TRBJ2-3; size: many; V: TRBV9; D: TRBD1; CDR3: CASSVPRTGGASDTQYF; DNA: TGTGCCAGCAGCGTACCCAGAACAGGGGGCGCCTCAGATACGCAGTATTTT
J: TRBJ2-5; size: many; V: TRBV7-2; D: NA; CDR3: CASSVTVGGGGETQYF; DNA: TGTGCCAGCAGCGTAACCGTTGGGGGGGGCGGGGAGACCCAGTACTTC
J: TRBJ1-1; size: many; V: TRBV18; D: NA; CDR3: CASSPLVRAGLAEAFF; DNA: TGTGCCAGCTCACCATTAGTCCGGGCCGGGTTAGCTGAAGCTTTCTTT
J: TRBJ2-7; size: many; V: TRBV27; D: TRBD1; CDR3: CASSSRTGAYYEQYF; DNA: TGTGCCAGCAGTTCTAGGACAGGGGCCTACTACGAGCAGTACTTC
J: TRBJ2-1; size: many; V: TRBV6-1; D: NA; CDR3: CASSDGPTYNEQFF; DNA: TGTGCCAGCAGTGACGGACCAACCTACAATGAGCAGTTCTTC
J: TRBJ1-2; size: many; V: TRBV6-5; D: NA; CDR3: CASTRGYGYTF; DNA: TGTGCCAGCACTAGGGGCTATGGCTACACCTTC
J: TRBJ1-6; size: many; V: TRBV6-1; D: TRBD1; CDR3: CASSDGQGRSPLHF; DNA: TGTGCCAGCAGTGATGGACAGGGCAGATCACCCCTCCACTTT
J: TRBJ2-1; size: many; V: TRBV12-3/TRBV12-4; D: NA; CDR3: CASSLVGGLTYNEQFF; DNA: TGTGCCAGCAGTTTAGTGGGCGGTCTCACCTACAATGAGCAGTTCTTC
J: TRBJ2-2; size: many; V: TRBV24-1; D: NA; CDR3: CATSEQGNTGELFF; DNA: TGTGCCACCAGTGAACAGGGCAACACCGGGGAGCTGTTTTTT
J: TRBJ2-5; size: many; V: TRBV4-3; D: TRBD1; CDR3: CASSQDRDRLQETQYF; DNA: TGCGCCAGCAGCCAAGATCGGGACAGGCTTCAAGAGACCCAGTACTTC
J: TRBJ2-7; size: many; V: TRBV20-1; D: NA; CDR3: CSARDIIRDMKRPYEQYF; DNA: TGCAGTGCTAGAGATATCATTCGGGACATGAAGCGCCCCTACGAGCAGTACTTC
J: TRBJ2-5; size: many; V: TRBV25-1; D: NA; CDR3: CASSEFGQETQYF; DNA: TGTGCCAGCAGTGAATTTGGGCAAGAGACCCAGTACTTC
J: TRBJ2-5; size: many; V: TRBV12-3/TRBV12-4; D: NA; CDR3: CASSLNQETQYF; DNA: TGTGCCAGCAGTTTAAACCAAGAGACCCAGTACTTC
J: TRBJ2-3; size: many; V: TRBV6-1; D: TRBD2; CDR3: CASMVAGVITDTQYF; DNA: TGTGCCAGCATGGTAGCGGGGGTAATCACAGATACGCAGTATTTT
J: TRBJ2-1; size: many; V: TRBV7-8; D: NA; CDR3: CASSSLPWGPSSYNEQFF; DNA: TGTGCCAGCAGCTCGCTACCTTGGGGCCCCAGCTCCTACAATGAGCAGTTCTTC
J: TRBJ2-2; size: NA; V: TRBV11-2; D: NA; CDR3: CASSRQLSTGELFF; DNA: TGTGCCAGCAGCAGGCAGTTGAGCACCGGGGAGCTGTTTTTT
J: TRBJ1-4; size: many; V: TRBV7-2; D: TRBD1; CDR3: CASSLAGTVRSNEKLFF; DNA: TGTGCCAGCAGCTTAGCAGGGACAGTACGGTCAAATGAAAAACTGTTTTTT
J: TRBJ1-2; size: many; V: TRBV11-2; D: NA; CDR3: CASSLEASRERGYGYTF; DNA: TGTGCCAGCAGCTTAGAGGCCAGCAGGGAAAGAGGCTATGGCTACACCTTC
J: TRBJ1-1; size: many; V: TRBV12-3/TRBV12-4; D: TRBD1; CDR3: CASITGQVPFMNTEAFF; DNA: TGTGCCAGCATAACCGGACAGGTCCCTTTCATGAACACTGAAGCTTTCTTT
J: TRBJ2-1; size: many; V: TRBV29-1; D: TRBD2; CDR3: CSGLLAAWGDEQFF; DNA: TGCAGCGGCTTACTAGCGGCGTGGGGGGATGAGCAGTTCTTC
J: TRBJ2-1; size: many; V: TRBV29-1; D: NA; CDR3: CSVEGGPGSYNEQFF; DNA: TGCAGCGTTGAAGGGGGGCCAGGGTCCTACAATGAGCAGTTCTTC
J: TRBJ2-3; size: NA; V: TRBV10-3; D: TRBD2; CDR3: CAISRPGLAGGTDTQYF; DNA: TGTGCCATCAGCCGTCCGGGACTAGCGGGGGGCACAGATACGCAGTATTTT
J: TRBJ1-1; size: many; V: TRBV5-1; D: NA; CDR3: CASSLVTIQNTEAFF; DNA: TGCGCCAGCAGCTTAGTGACGATCCAGAACACTGAAGCTTTCTTT
J: TRBJ2-2; size: many; V: TRBV4-1; D: NA; CDR3: CASSQVPPNTGELFF; DNA: TGCGCCAGCAGCCAAGTCCCACCGAACACCGGGGAGCTGTTTTTT
J: TRBJ1-1; size: many; V: TRBV20-1; D: NA; CDR3: CSADIQVLTEAFF; DNA: TGCAGTGCAGATATACAGGTCCTCACCGAAGCTTTCTTT
J: TRBJ2-4; size: many; V: TRBV18; D: NA; CDR3: CASSPLTGPKNIQYF; DNA: TGTGCCAGCTCACCCCTGACGGGGCCCAAAAACATTCAGTACTTC
J: TRBJ2-5; size: many; V: TRBV7-9; D: TRBD1; CDR3: CASSFSEDRGETQYF; DNA: TGTGCCAGCAGCTTCTCTGAGGACAGGGGAGAGACCCAGTACTTC